This passage covers 10 T cell receptor beta chains from one sample sequenced in a study of T cells after somatic rescue of genetic block. The protocol was immunoSEQ multiplex PCR, while the TCRdb copy is restricted to in-frame clones and leaves out a portion. The sample has 12,000 or so clones; around 84% are singletons. Material: peripheral blood mononuclear cells (PBMCs). The receptors here all came from a boy younger than 18.

The J gene is TRBJ2-5, the V gene TRBV4-1; 8 bases match TRBD1. Germline CDR1 reads MGHRA; CDR2 reads YSYEKL. The V and J ends lost 4 bases and 5 bases, in that order; junction bases with no gene match: 6. CDR3 length: 14 residues. The CDR3 protein is CASSLDRAEETQYF. CDR3 coding DNA: TGCGCCAGCAGCCTGGACAGGGCCGAGGAGACCCAGTACTTC.

This clone was observed a few times. This CDR3 is CASSQDWAGMGGYTF. In nucleotides, the CDR3 is TGTGCCAGCAGCCAAGATTGGGCAGGGATGGGCGGCTACACCTTC. The chain has TRBV14 and TRBJ1-2, with D perhaps TRBD1 (5 bases). V was trimmed by 0 bases and J by 8 bases, leaving 16 bases between them. From germline, CDR1 is SGHDN and CDR2 FVKESK. The length of the CDR3 is 15 residues.

This clone was counted a few times. The V gene is TRBV6-1, the J gene TRBJ1-5; D remains unclear. This CDR3 is built from 16 residues. V gave up 1 base and J gave up 0 bases, with 10 bases separating them. In germline, CDR1 is MNHNS, CDR2 SASEGT. The DNA for the CDR3 is TGTGCCAGCAGTGAAGGGTGGGCGTTTAGCAATCAGCCCCAGCATTTT. As protein: CASSEGWAFSNQPQHF.

Only one count was recorded for this clone. The V gene is TRBV5-1, the J gene TRBJ2-3; no reliable D call. V was clipped by 0 bases and J by 2 bases, with 10 bases between them. Germline CDR1 SGHRS, CDR2 YFSETQ. The CDR3 consists of 15 residues. CDR3 loop: CASSLGLSHTDTQYF. The CDR3 DNA reads as TGCGCCAGCAGCTTGGGCCTCTCCCACACAGATACGCAGTATTTT.

The rearrangement uses TRBV11-2 and TRBJ2-2; the D is unclear. CDR1 is SGHAT and CDR2 is FQNNGV in the germline V gene. V was pared by 5 bases and J by 6 bases, with 13 bases between. The CDR3 sequence is 14 residues long. Here the CDR3 DNA reads TGTGCCAGCAGCGTCTGGGTCGGACCCGGGGAGCTGTTTTTT. This sequence encodes CASSVWVGPGELFF.

The J gene is TRBJ2-1, the V gene TRBV11-3; D assignment may be TRBD1 or TRBD2 (5 bases each). The CDR3 is 17 amino acids. CDR1 and CDR2 from the germline V gene are SGHNT and YENEEA. V was trimmed by 0 bases and J by 1 base, leaving 13 bases between them. CDR3 protein: CASSLDRGRESYNEQFF. The CDR3 nucleotides are TGTGCCAGCAGCTTAGACCGGGGCCGGGAATCCTACAATGAGCAGTTCTTC.

The chain carries TRBV6-6 and TRBJ2-4; 12 bases align to TRBD2. Germline values: CDR1 MNHNY, CDR2 SVGAGI (reference sequence). Germline trimming cut 5 bases from V and 1 base from J; bases unmatched to any gene: 3. There are 16 residues in the CDR3. For the CDR3, the DNA is TGTGCCAGCAGTCGACTAGCGGGGGTGGCCAAAAACATTCAGTACTTC. This sequence encodes CASSRLAGVAKNIQYF.

The sample holds one count of this clone. The chain is built from TRBV5-5 and TRBJ1-2; D might be TRBD1 (6 bases). V dropped 4 bases and J dropped 3 bases, with 13 bases sitting between them. The CDR3 contains 14 residues. Germline loops: CDR1 SGHKS, CDR2 YYEKEE (reference sequence). The CDR3 sequence is CASSPGGADYGYTF. The CDR3 region has the DNA TGTGCCAGCAGCCCCGGGGGCGCGGACTATGGCTACACCTTC.

This clone was counted only a few times. The chain uses TRBV28 and TRBJ2-2; D not certain. This CDR3 is 13 amino acids long. Trimming shortened V by 4 bases and J by 5 bases, and 8 bases separated the two germline ends. Germline CDR1 is MDHEN and CDR2 is SYDVKM. The CDR3 spells CASSSGSTGELFF. The CDR3 DNA reads as TGTGCCAGCAGTTCGGGTTCAACCGGGGAGCTGTTTTTT. The full variable domain, with the rest looked up from reference TRBV28 and TRBJ2-2, is DVKVTQSSRYLVKRTGEKVFLECVQDMDHENMFWYRQDPGLGLRLIYFSYDVKMKEKGDIPEGYSVSREKKERFSLILESASTNQTSMYLCASSSGSTGELFFGEGSRLTVL.

The chain joins TRBV7-2 to TRBJ2-5; D gene unclear. Germline values: CDR1 SGHTA, CDR2 FQGNSA. V lost 2 bases to trimming and J lost 4 bases, with 11 bases between them. The CDR3 runs 14 residues. CDR3 sequence: CASSLSGVPETQYF. CDR3 DNA sequence: TGTGCCAGCAGCTTATCGGGTGTTCCAGAGACCCAGTACTTC.